Each of the 8 T cell receptor beta chains below was sequenced from the same sample in a study of CD8+CD57+ T cells in acquired aplastic anemia. Patients chosen for sequencing had CD8+CD57+ cells that had expanded, as shown by flow cytometry. Genomic DNA acted as the template from which TCR beta VDJ combination and CDR3 sequence profiling were carried out. Each CDR3 protein gets one entry after TCRdb re-called the reads with MiXCR. The sample carries about 58,000 distinct CDR3 sequences, approximately 50% recorded once. Sequenced input: sorted CD4+, CD8+, or CD8+CD57+ T cells (not recorded which) from PBMCs. The receptors stem from a human donor with aplastic anemia.

The chain has TRBV7-2 and TRBJ1-5; no reliable D call. Germline V CDR1 and CDR2: SGHTA, FQGNSA. The CDR3 extends over 14 amino acids. V was trimmed by 4 bases and J by 2 bases, leaving 9 bases between them. Here the CDR3 reads CASSSTRRNQPQHF. As DNA, the CDR3 is TGTGCCAGCAGCTCAACTCGACGCAATCAGCCCCAGCATTTT.

The chain is built from TRBV10-3 and TRBJ2-7; possibly TRBD2 for D (5 bases). The CDR3 is 11 amino acids. CDR1 and CDR2 from the germline V gene are ENHRY and SYGVKD. V lost 10 bases and J 1 base, leaving 8 bases between the germline ends. CDR3 amino acids: CATTGSYEQYF. CDR3 sequence (DNA): TGTGCCACCACGGGATCCTACGAGCAGTACTTC.

The gene calls are TRBV2 and TRBJ1-2; D is ambiguous. This CDR3 comprises 13 residues. Germline V gene data show CDR1 as SNHLY and CDR2 as FYNNEI. Trimming removed 6 bases at V and 6 bases at J, with 14 bases between. CDR3 sequence reads: CASSRERVDGYTF. Written as DNA, the CDR3 is TGTGCCAGCAGCCGGGAACGGGTAGATGGCTACACCTTC.

The chain carries TRBV9 and TRBJ1-5; D is perhaps TRBD1 (5 bases). Trimming shortened V by 0 bases and J by 1 base, and 8 bases separated the two germline ends. CDR1 SGDLS and CDR2 YYNGEE come from the germline V gene. This CDR3 is built from 15 residues. The CDR3 here is CASSVEAGSNQPQHF. The CDR3 bases are TGTGCCAGCAGCGTAGAGGCAGGGAGCAATCAGCCCCAGCATTTT.

The V and J genes are TRBV24-1 and TRBJ2-1, with D possibly matching TRBD2 (7 bases). The CDR3 is made up of 15 amino acids. Per germline, CDR1 KGHDR and CDR2 SFDVKD. Deletions cut 2 bases from V and 12 bases from J, with 19 bases between. The CDR3 DNA follows: TGTGCCACCAGTGATTACGTCGGGGGCGGGGGTGCGCAGTTCTTC. It is translated as CATSDYVGGGGAQFF.

Notes on this clonotype: An end of the junction does not agree with germline; a read error may underlie this. This rearrangement joins TRBV4-1 to TRBJ2-2, with D maybe TRBD2 (5 bases). The CDR3 extends over 13 amino acids. Germline values: CDR1 MGHRA, CDR2 YSYEKL. CDR3 nucleotides: TGTGCCAGCAGCCCTGGCGGGCCCGGGGAGCTGTTTTTT. The encoded protein is CASSPGGPGELFF.

This clonotype appeared many times. The V call is TRBV4-3, the J call TRBJ2-7; the D gene is possibly TRBD2 (5 bases). CDR1 and CDR2 from the germline V gene are LGHNA and YSLEER. V shed 1 base and J shed 4 bases, with 14 bases lying between them. This CDR3 spans 15 amino acids. The DNA for the CDR3 is TGCGCCAGCAGCCAAGTCGTCGGGAAAGGGTACGAGCAGTACTTC. Residues: CASSQVVGKGYEQYF.

This clonotype was found many times. The chain is built from TRBV7-9 and TRBJ1-2, with D unresolved. V lost 7 bases to trimming and J lost 5 bases, with 14 bases between them. Germline CDR1 is SEHNR and CDR2 is FQNEAQ (reference sequence). This CDR3 spans 13 amino acids. CDR3 sequence (DNA): TGTGCCAGCACTCCGGGGTCTCAATATGGCTACACCTTC. Residues: CASTPGSQYGYTF.